This T cell receptor (beta chain) emerged from a study of blood T cell repertoires in COVID-19. How the authors handled the data: Reference gene primer amplification gave nucleated cell count estimates. The repertoire was sequenced with immunoSEQ multiplex PCR; TCRdb's copy has only in-frame clones and lacks some. V and J calls plus clone size are reproduced from that table; the DNA served to infer D and trimming. The data show 200,000 to 300,000 clones, around 86% seen once. The study drew participants aged about 18 to 89 years from approximately 25 US areas. The CDR3 extends over 15 amino acids. V was trimmed by 5 bases and J by 4 bases, leaving 15 bases between them. Germline values: CDR1 SGHVS, CDR2 FQNEAQ.

The chain links TRBV7-8 to TRBJ1-3; a weak D match, TRBD1 (6 bases). The sequencing sample was made of PBMCs or T cells enriched from blood (not recorded which). The receptor was derived from a woman aged 40 to 50 with acute COVID-19. The CDR3 here is CASSVRQARGNTIYF. The DNA of the CDR3 is TGTGCCAGCAGCGTAAGACAGGCGAGGGGAAACACCATATATTTT.